Listed below are T cell receptor beta chains from one sample, sequenced in a study of T cell changes during pregnancy in multiple sclerosis. Using immunoSEQ multiplex PCR, the repertoire was profiled, and TCRdb retains in-frame clones only, with some absent. The table lists tens of thousands of clones, 90% to 95% of them singletons. The input for sequencing was CD8+ T cells from peripheral blood mononuclear cells, taken in the second trimester of pregnancy. These receptors all stem from a female donor with multiple sclerosis, enrolled in a pregnancy study. CDR3s include the opening cysteine and the closing phenylalanine or tryptophan. The D gene is left open where the match is weak. A clone size is listed for some rows: how often the clone was seen (once, few, many), or a class if it is expanded.

NA TRBJ1-1 TRBV11-2 NA CASSYLPGQRLNTEAFF TGTGCCAGCAGCTATCTACCCGGACAGCGTCTGAACACTGAAGCTTTCTTT
NA TRBJ2-7 TRBV21-1 NA CASSKDRGEQYF TGTGCCAGCAGCAAGGACAGGGGCGAGCAGTACTTC
TRBD2 TRBJ2-7 TRBV4-1 NA CASSLKGSGTSYEQYF TGCGCCAGCAGCCTGAAGGGTAGCGGGACTTCCTACGAGCAGTACTTC
TRBD2 TRBJ2-5 TRBV4-3 NA CASSQTGTSQGETQYF TGCGCCAGCAGCCAAACCGGGACTAGTCAAGGAGAGACCCAGTACTTC
NA TRBJ2-7 TRBV19 NA CASANGSPYEQYF TGTGCCAGTGCTAACGGGTCCCCCTACGAGCAGTACTTC
TRBD2 TRBJ2-5 TRBV5-4 NA CASSLPGRAQRGGKETQYF TGTGCCAGCAGCTTACCGGGTCGCGCGCAGCGGGGGGGAAAAGAGACCCAGTACTTC
NA TRBJ2-2 TRBV10-2 NA CASSEGGGGELFF TGCGCCAGCAGTGAAGGAGGCGGCGGGGAGCTGTTTTTT
NA TRBJ1-2 TRBV7-8 NA CASSFPLNYGYTF TGTGCCAGCAGCTTCCCCCTAAACTATGGCTACACCTTC
TRBD1 TRBJ1-2 TRBV13 NA CASSLVGQGNYGYTF TGTGCCAGCAGCTTAGTGGGACAGGGGAACTATGGCTACACCTTC
TRBD1 TRBJ1-2 TRBV5-1 NA CASSHGQGNYGYTF TGCGCCAGCAGCCATGGACAGGGGAACTATGGCTACACCTTC
TRBD1 TRBJ2-1 TRBV7-9 NA CASSSPDRGHEQFF TGTGCCAGCAGCTCCCCGGACAGGGGGCATGAGCAGTTCTTC
NA TRBJ2-7 TRBV7-6 NA CASSFRQASEQYF TGTGCCAGCAGCTTTCGACAGGCCTCCGAGCAGTACTTC
NA TRBJ2-5 TRBV20-1 NA CSAPGGQGINF TGCAGTGCTCCGGGTGGGCAGGGAATCAACTTC
TRBD2 TRBJ2-5 TRBV29-1 NA CSVEPSTSGRFHETQYF TGCAGCGTTGAACCGAGTACTAGCGGGAGGTTTCACGAGACCCAGTACTTC
NA TRBJ1-1 TRBV19 NA CASSRDGNTEAFF TGTGCCAGTAGTAGAGACGGGAACACTGAAGCTTTCTTT
TRBD1 TRBJ1-1 TRBV6-5 NA CASSYGLTGEEAFF TGTGCCAGCAGTTACGGGTTGACAGGGGAAGAAGCTTTCTTT
NA TRBJ2-1 TRBV12-5 NA CASGQASSYNEQFF TGTGCTAGTGGGCAGGCGAGCTCCTACAATGAGCAGTTCTTC
TRBD1 TRBJ1-1 TRBV19 NA CASSIGTGANTEAFF TGTGCCAGTAGTATAGGAACAGGGGCGAACACTGAAGCTTTCTTT
NA TRBJ2-5 TRBV27 NA CASSLRRGRETQYF TGTGCCAGCAGTTTAAGGAGGGGAAGGGAGACCCAGTACTTC
TRBD2 TRBJ2-7 TRBV5-5 NA CASSPGTSGRLTYEQYF TGTGCCAGCAGCCCGGGGACTAGCGGGAGGCTAACCTACGAGCAGTACTTC
TRBD1 TRBJ2-7 TRBV6-5 NA CASSGDRDVHEQYF TGTGCCAGCAGTGGGGACAGGGATGTCCACGAGCAGTACTTC
TRBD1 TRBJ2-1 TRBV27 NA CASSLSGTGGNEQFF TGTGCCAGCAGTTTATCAGGGACAGGGGGGAATGAGCAGTTCTTC
TRBD1 TRBJ2-7 TRBV27 NA CASSTDRDRGYEQYF TGTGCCAGCAGTACTGACCGGGACAGAGGCTACGAGCAGTACTTC
TRBD2 TRBJ2-7 TRBV19 NA CASSFGGLVYEQYF TGTGCCAGTAGTTTTGGGGGACTAGTCTACGAGCAGTACTTC
TRBD2 TRBJ2-7 TRBV4-1 NA CASSRSTGLQYYEQYF TGCGCCAGCAGCCGCAGTACGGGACTACAATATTACGAGCAGTACTTC
NA TRBJ2-1 TRBV27 NA CASRPGGYQYNEQFF TGTGCCAGCAGGCCCGGGGGATATCAGTACAATGAGCAGTTCTTC
TRBD1 TRBJ2-1 TRBV19 NA CASSLGGWDEQFF TGTGCCAGTAGCCTAGGGGGCTGGGATGAGCAGTTCTTC
TRBD1 TRBJ2-1 TRBV19 NA CASSINQGASYNEQFF TGTGCCAGTAGTATCAATCAGGGGGCAAGTTACAATGAGCAGTTCTTC
NA TRBJ2-6 TRBV19 NA CASIDWSSGANVLTF TGTGCCAGTATTGATTGGAGCTCTGGGGCCAACGTCCTGACTTTC
TRBD1 TRBJ2-7 TRBV4-2 NA CASSQQTGYEQYF TGTGCCAGCAGCCAACAGACAGGGTACGAGCAGTACTTC
NA TRBJ2-2 TRBV28 NA CASRDRDTYTGELFF TGTGCCAGCAGAGACCGGGACACATACACCGGGGAGCTGTTTTTT
NA TRBJ2-3 TRBV6-5 NA CASKGRAGGTDTQYF TGTGCCAGCAAGGGGCGGGCAGGGGGCACAGATACGCAGTATTTT
NA TRBJ2-5 TRBV27 NA CASSPTRFGETQYF TGTGCCAGCAGTCCGACAAGGTTCGGAGAGACCCAGTACTTC
TRBD2 TRBJ2-1 TRBV4-3 once CASSQDPPGAGGNEQFF TGCGCCAGCAGCCAAGACCCTCCGGGGGCGGGAGGGAATGAGCAGTTCTTC
NA TRBJ2-3 TRBV6-4 NA CASSHDQGTQYF TGTGCCAGCAGCCACGACCAGGGGACGCAGTATTTT
NA TRBJ2-7 TRBV5-4 once CASSFGRFSYEQYF TGTGCCAGCAGCTTCGGCAGGTTCTCCTACGAGCAGTACTTC
NA TRBJ1-5 TRBV19 NA CASSIRAGVYQPQHF TGTGCCAGTAGTATTAGGGCAGGGGTATATCAGCCCCAGCATTTT
TRBD1 TRBJ1-6 TRBV5-1 NA CASSLGQGNSPLHF TGCGCCAGCAGCTTGGGACAGGGCAATTCACCCCTCCACTTT
NA TRBJ2-2 TRBV7-2 NA CASSLALGKGTGNTGELFF TGTGCCAGCAGCTTAGCGCTGGGAAAGGGGACTGGAAACACCGGGGAGCTGTTTTTT
NA TRBJ2-2 TRBV9 NA CASTPDYPWAGELFF TGTGCCAGCACCCCGGACTATCCGTGGGCCGGGGAGCTGTTTTTT